Below, 21 T cell receptor beta chains from the same sample are listed, as sequenced in a study of blood T cells in healthy people across ages. A second PCR, run for roughly 7 to 12 cycles, used a sample-barcoded 5' primer plus a J-beta primer mix. TCRdb re-derived calls from the 5' RACE reads in MiXCR, one entry per CDR3 protein. The sample has 600,000 to 900,000 distinct CDR3 sequences; around 25% are singletons. These data were also reused for a study on T cells of mothers and their children.

Sample: blood. Receptors were obtained from a boy aged 10-17 years in good health.

The chain uses TRBV7-2 and TRBJ2-4; the D is unclear. There are 15 residues in the CDR3. Germline assignment: CDR1 SGHTA and CDR2 FQGNSA. Trimming removed 2 bases at V and 6 bases at J, with 14 bases between. CDR3 sequence: CASSLWRSMRNIQYF. The CDR3 region has the DNA TGTGCCAGCAGCTTATGGCGCAGTATGAGAAACATTCAGTACTTC.

The chain recombines TRBV2 with TRBJ2-5, with D possibly matching TRBD1 (6 bases). The assigned J gene may be wrong: the sequence end matches TRBJ2-7 better. This CDR3 has 15 residues. Germline CDR1 and CDR2: SNHLY and FYNNEI. As DNA, the CDR3 is TGTGCCAGCAGTGAGGGGAGTCAGGGGACCGACGAGCAGTACTTC. Its protein product is CASSEGSQGTDEQYF.

This chain connects TRBV11-1 to TRBJ2-3; D is possibly TRBD1 or TRBD2 (5 bases each). V shed 5 bases and J shed 0 bases, with 15 bases lying between them. CDR1 and CDR2 from the germline V gene are SGHAT and FQDESV (reference sequence). The CDR3 has 16 amino acids. CDR3 DNA: TGTGCCAGCAGCGCCCGACGGGGCTATAGCACAGATACGCAGTATTTT. It translates to CASSARRGYSTDTQYF.

This clonotype has a single count. The rearrangement joins TRBV20-1 to TRBJ2-5; D might be TRBD1 (5 bases). The CDR3 has 14 residues. Deletions cut 2 bases from V and 2 bases from J, with 12 bases between. Germline CDR1 and CDR2: DFQATT and SNEGSKA (reference sequence). The CDR3 protein is CSARRQLRQETQYF. The DNA of the CDR3 is TGCAGTGCTAGAAGACAGTTAAGGCAAGAGACCCAGTACTTC.

This chain links TRBV6-1 with TRBJ2-5; tentative D call: TRBD2 (6 bases). The DNA end favors TRBJ2-1, so the J call may be wrong. CDR3 length equals 15 residues. Germline CDR1 reads MNHNS; CDR2 reads SASEGT. In DNA form, the CDR3 reads TGTGCCAGCAGGGACGTGCGGGGTGCATACAATGAGCAGTTCTTC. Protein sequence: CASRDVRGAYNEQFF.

This clonotype occurred a few times. This chain links TRBV12-3 or TRBV12-4 with TRBJ2-5; 9 bases fit TRBD2. The J call may be in error: the DNA end matches TRBJ2-1 better. The CDR3 extends over 16 amino acids. CDR3 residues: CASSLRRAGGYNEQFF. As DNA, the CDR3 is TGTGCCAGCAGTTTAAGGAGGGCGGGGGGGTACAATGAGCAGTTCTTC.

The chain has TRBV27 and TRBJ2-7; unclear D gene. The germline V gene has CDR1 MNHEY and CDR2 SMNVEV (reference sequence). Trimming took 6 bases from V and 11 from J, leaving 20 bases between them. The CDR3 loop spans 13 amino acids. The CDR3 here is CASSLGAEGVKYF. CDR3 nucleotides: TGTGCCAGCAGCCTAGGTGCCGAAGGCGTGAAGTACTTC.

V is TRBV30 and J is TRBJ2-1; 8 bases are shared with TRBD2. The germline V gene has CDR1 GTSNPN and CDR2 SVGIG (reference sequence). The CDR3 has 13 amino acids. With V trimmed by 2 bases and J by 9 bases, 6 bases remained unmatched. The CDR3 loop reads CAWSLAGQREQFF. As DNA, the CDR3 is TGTGCCTGGAGTCTAGCGGGTCAGCGTGAGCAGTTCTTC.

This chain connects TRBV9 to TRBJ1-4; D gene uncertain. Germline CDR1 and CDR2: SGDLS and YYNGEE. Trimming removed 0 bases from V and 0 bases from J, with 9 bases in between. The CDR3 is 16 amino acids. CDR3 DNA sequence: TGTGCCAGCAGCGTAGAAAGCAGAGCAACTAATGAAAAACTGTTTTTT. Translation: CASSVESRATNEKLFF.

The chain couples TRBV29-1 to TRBJ2-6; D is undetermined. The germline gives CDR1 SQVTM, CDR2 ANQGSEA. V lost 4 bases and J 5 bases, leaving 3 bases between the germline ends. The CDR3 runs to 11 residues. CDR3 loop: CSVVWANVLTF. The CDR3 region has the DNA TGCAGCGTTGTGTGGGCCAACGTCCTGACTTTC.

This clonotype has just a few counts. J is TRBJ1-5 and V is TRBV3-1, with a weak D call TRBD1 (6 bases). Trimming stripped 4 bases from V and 12 bases from J, with 16 bases between. Germline V gene data show CDR1 as LGHDT and CDR2 as YNNKEL (reference sequence). The length of the CDR3 is 13 residues. The CDR3 nucleotides are TGTGCCAGCAGCCTCACATTACAGGGAGGCCAGCATTTT. Residues: CASSLTLQGGQHF.

This clonotype came up a few times. The chain links TRBV5-1 to TRBJ2-7; 8 nucleotides align to TRBD1. V shed 4 bases and J 1 base; nucleotides not matched to a gene: 7. This CDR3 region has 15 residues. Germline lookup yields CDR1 SGHRS and CDR2 YFSETQ. CDR3 nucleotide sequence: TGCGCCAGCAGCGAGGACAGGGAGTATTCCTACGAGCAGTACTTC. This translates into CASSEDREYSYEQYF.

The chain recombines TRBV15 with TRBJ1-4; TRBD1 matches 9 bases. Trimming cost V 2 bases and J 8 bases; bases outside gene matches: 6. CDR1 and CDR2 from the germline V gene are LNHNV and YYDKDF (reference sequence). The CDR3 runs to 15 residues. DNA of the CDR3: TGTGCCACCAGCAGAATGAACAGGGGGCGGGAAAAACTGTTTTTT. Protein: CATSRMNRGREKLFF. Full variable domain (remainder filled in from reference TRBV15 and TRBJ1-4): DAMVIQNPRYQVTQFGKPVTLSCSQTLNHNVMYWYQQKSSQAPKLLFHYYDKDFNNEADTPDNFQSRRPNTSFCFLDIRSPGLGDTAMYLCATSRMNRGREKLFFGSGTQLSVL.

The J gene is TRBJ1-6, the V gene TRBV4-1; D perhaps matches TRBD1 (5 bases). CDR1 MGHRA and CDR2 YSYEKL come from the germline V gene. V shed 4 bases and J shed 5 bases, with 15 bases lying between them. This CDR3 is 16 amino acids long. This chain's CDR3 is CASSLPRGSNNSPLHF. CDR3 nucleotide sequence: TGCGCCAGCAGCCTTCCAAGGGGCTCTAATAATTCACCCCTCCACTTT.

The CDR3 is CASSSTGETGNEQFF. The CDR3, as DNA: TGCGCCAGCAGCTCCACAGGGGAAACGGGGAATGAGCAGTTCTTC. J is TRBJ2-1 and V is TRBV5-1; 7 bases match TRBD1. With 3 bases clipped from V and 7 bases from J, the junction kept 10 bases outside the gene matches. This CDR3 has 15 residues. Germline V gives CDR1 SGHRS, CDR2 YFSETQ.

This clonotype has more than one count but fewer than ten. The chain couples TRBV25-1 to TRBJ2-5; no clear D. CDR1 is MGHDK and CDR2 is SYGVNS in the germline V gene. V was shortened by 3 bases and J by 6 bases, with 5 bases between the two germline ends. CDR3 length: 11 amino acids. The CDR3 protein is CASSDRKTQYF. The CDR3 nucleotides are TGTGCCAGCAGTGATAGGAAGACCCAGTACTTC.

V is TRBV6-5 and J is TRBJ2-7; tentatively, D is TRBD1 or TRBD2 (5 bases each). CDR3 length: 15 amino acids. Trimming cost V 6 bases and J 3 bases, with 18 bases left between them. Germline lookup yields CDR1 MNHEY and CDR2 SVGAGI. As DNA, the CDR3 is TGTGCCAGCAGGCTCCAACCGGGACGGGGCTACGAGCAGTACTTC. Its translation: CASRLQPGRGYEQYF.

This clonotype was seen a handful of times. V is TRBV6-5 and J is TRBJ2-5; D might be TRBD1 or TRBD2, each matching 5 bases. TRBJ2-1 matches the DNA end more closely, so the J call is doubtful. The CDR3 sequence is 12 residues long. Germline V gives CDR1 MNHEY, CDR2 SVGAGI. Here the CDR3 reads CATRGAWGEQFF. CDR3 DNA: TGTGCCACCCGAGGGGCATGGGGTGAGCAGTTCTTC.

This clonotype was detected only a few times. This rearrangement joins TRBV24-1 to TRBJ1-2, with 8 bases matching TRBD1. Germline lookup yields CDR1 KGHDR and CDR2 SFDVKD. Germline trimming cut 4 bases from V and 6 bases from J; bases unmatched to any gene: 6. The CDR3 loop spans 14 amino acids. CDR3 coding DNA: TGTGCCACCAGTGACCAGGGACAGGATGATGGCTACACCTTC. This sequence encodes CATSDQGQDDGYTF.

The rearrangement joins TRBV7-3 to TRBJ2-5, with a weak D call TRBD1 (6 bases). In germline, CDR1 is SGHTA, CDR2 FQGTGA. There are 13 residues in the CDR3. Trimming left V 5 bases short and J 3 bases short, with 10 bases between. The CDR3 coding sequence is TGTGCCAGCAGCATCTCAGGGGAAGAGACCCAGTACTTC. Translated: CASSISGEETQYF.

This chain connects TRBV20-1 to TRBJ2-6; no clear D. From germline, CDR1 is DFQATT and CDR2 SNEGSKA (reference sequence). V was pared by 1 base and J by 4 bases, with 5 bases between. The CDR3 sequence is 13 residues long. The CDR3 DNA reads TGCAGTGCTAGAGGGGTAGGGGCCAACGTCCTGACTTTC. Translation gives CSARGVGANVLTF.